These 29 T cell receptor beta chains originate from one sample sequenced in a study of T cell responses to AZD1222 COVID-19 vaccine. TCRdb keeps only in-frame clones here, not all; method: immunoSEQ multiplex PCR. The sample lists approximately 150,000 clones, about 95% occurring once. The sequencing used peripheral blood, collected on day 0 of AZD1222 vaccination. The source of these receptors is an adult in good health.

The table lists this clone with a count of one. The rearrangement uses TRBV19 and TRBJ2-1, with a tentative D call TRBD2 (7 bases). V lost 3 bases and J 6 bases, leaving 15 bases between the germline ends. CDR1 is LNHDA, CDR2 SQIVND, per germline (reference sequence). The CDR3 length is 15 residues. CDR3: CASSIGTKGVNEQFF. The CDR3, as DNA: TGTGCCAGTAGTATCGGGACTAAGGGGGTCAATGAGCAGTTCTTC.

J is TRBJ1-5 and V is TRBV6-6; TRBD1 might be the D (5 bases). CDR1 is MNHNY and CDR2 is SVGAGI in the germline V gene (reference sequence). V was cut by 4 bases and J by 3 bases, with 10 bases left in between. This CDR3 region has 14 residues. The CDR3 nucleotides read TGTGCCAGCAGTTCCGTGGACACCAATCAGCCCCAGCATTTT. Translation: CASSSVDTNQPQHF.

The chain links TRBV7-2 to TRBJ2-5; 9 nucleotides line up with TRBD2. The germline V gene encodes CDR1 SGHTA and CDR2 FQGNSA. V dropped 0 bases and J dropped 4; count of bases not matched to a gene: 12. The CDR3 runs to 18 residues. The CDR3 loop is CASSLARLAGEFGETQYF. CDR3 nucleotide sequence: TGTGCCAGCAGCTTAGCGCGATTAGCGGGAGAGTTTGGAGAGACCCAGTACTTC. Full variable domain (missing parts from reference TRBV7-2 and TRBJ2-5): GAGVSQSPSNKVTEKGKDVELRCDPISGHTALYWYRQSLGQGLEFLIYFQGNSAPDKSGLPSDRFSAERTGGSVSTLTIQRTQQEDSAVYLCASSLARLAGEFGETQYFGPGTRLLVL.

The genes are TRBV11-3 and TRBJ2-1; 8 nucleotides agree with TRBD2. The germline V gene has CDR1 SGHNT and CDR2 YENEEA. The CDR3 spans 20 residues. J lost 2 bases, V lost 1 base, and 16 bases had no gene match. In nucleotides, the CDR3 is TGTGCCAGCAGCTTAGTAACACCCAGGGGCGGGAGGACGGCCTACAATGAGCAGTTCTTC. Translating gives CASSLVTPRGGRTAYNEQFF.

This clone occurred once. The chain couples TRBV9 to TRBJ2-7, with TRBD2 identical over 8 bases. The closer fit of TRBJ2-1 to the DNA end suggests the J call may be wrong. The germline V gene has CDR1 SGDLS and CDR2 YYNGEE. CDR3 length: 19 amino acids. CDR3 region: CASSGTGTSFFPWDNEQFF. The CDR3 nucleotides are TGTGCCAGCAGCGGAACCGGGACTAGTTTTTTTCCGTGGGACAATGAGCAGTTCTTC.

V and J are TRBV19 and TRBJ1-3; maybe TRBD1 (5 bases). The CDR3 is 15 residues long. From germline, CDR1 is LNHDA and CDR2 SQIVND (reference sequence). Trimming cost V 2 bases and J 0 bases, with 8 bases left between them. In DNA, the CDR3 is TGTGCCAGTAGTATATGGGGCCACTCTGGAAACACCATATATTTT. Translation: CASSIWGHSGNTIYF.

The chain recombines TRBV5-1 with TRBJ2-7; 8 bases are a match to TRBD2. CDR3 length equals 14 residues. The germline CDR1 and CDR2 sequences are SGHRS and YFSETQ. V lost 3 bases, J lost 4 bases, and 6 bases stayed unmatched. The CDR3 nucleotides are TGCGCCAGCAGCTCCGGGCCGGGAGGGTACGAGCAGTACGTC. Protein sequence: CASSSGPGGYEQYV.

V and J are TRBV28 and TRBJ1-2; tentative D call: TRBD1 (5 bases). Trimming stripped 4 bases from V and 3 bases from J, with 15 bases between. The CDR3 extends over 15 amino acids. Looked up from germline, CDR1 is MDHEN and CDR2 is SYDVKM. The CDR3 DNA is TGTGCCAGCAGTTCTCGCCCCGGGACGTACTATGGCTACACCTTC. Its protein is CASSSRPGTYYGYTF.

The chain has TRBV28 and TRBJ1-2; D not certain. Trimming took off 5 bases at V and 4 bases at J, with 8 bases between the two ends. There are 12 residues in the CDR3. From germline, CDR1 is MDHEN and CDR2 SYDVKM. The CDR3 sequence: CASSPMGYGYTF. The DNA for the CDR3 is TGTGCCAGCAGTCCTATGGGCTATGGCTACACCTTC.

The CDR3, as DNA: TGTGCCAGCACCGCAGTAGGCAGGGGTAATATGGACTATGGCTACACCTTC. It encodes CASTAVGRGNMDYGYTF. The chain is built from TRBV2 and TRBJ1-2; maybe TRBD1 (6 bases). The germline CDR1 and CDR2 sequences are SNHLY and FYNNEI. The V end was cut by 7 bases, the J end by 3 bases, with 24 bases between. This CDR3 spans 17 amino acids.

The chain uses TRBV5-6 and TRBJ1-2; D perhaps matches TRBD1 (5 bases). The germline CDR1 and CDR2 sequences are SGHDT and YYEEEE. Trimming pared 0 bases from V and 5 bases from J, leaving 17 bases between. The CDR3 spans 16 residues. CDR3 protein: CASSLVGRGFGYGYTF. In DNA, the CDR3 is TGTGCCAGCAGCTTGGTCGGAAGGGGCTTCGGGTATGGCTACACCTTC.

The chain carries TRBV5-5 and TRBJ2-5; TRBD2 aligns across 8 bases. The CDR3 consists of 17 residues. Trimming cost V 1 base and J 0 bases; bases outside gene matches: 8. CDR1 is SGHKS, CDR2 YYEKEE, per germline (reference sequence). In DNA, the CDR3 is TGTGCCAGCAGCTTGCCCCTTAGCGGGGTCTACCAAGAGACCCAGTACTTC. Protein: CASSLPLSGVYQETQYF. The whole variable domain, remainder taken from reference TRBV5-5 and TRBJ2-5, is DAGVTQSPTHLIKTRGQQVTLRCSPISGHKSVSWYQQVLGQGPQFIFQYYEKEERGRGNFPDRFSARQFPNYSSELNVNALLLGDSALYLCASSLPLSGVYQETQYFGPGTRLLVL.

The CDR3: CASRKTGVTYEQYV. The DNA for the CDR3 is TGTGCCAGCCGGAAGACAGGGGTCACCTACGAGCAGTACGTC. This rearrangement joins TRBV6-5 to TRBJ2-7; TRBD1 matches at 8 bases. J lost 2 bases, V lost 8 bases, and 8 bases had no gene match. This CDR3 comprises 14 residues. Germline V lookup: CDR1 MNHEY, CDR2 SVGAGI.

This clone was detected a few times. V gene TRBV7-9 combines with J gene TRBJ1-4, with D unresolved. The CDR3 is 15 amino acids. Germline V gene lookup returns CDR1 SEHNR and CDR2 FQNEAQ (reference sequence). Deletions cut 2 bases from V and 8 bases from J, with 15 bases between. CDR3 coding DNA: TGTGCCAGCAGCTTAAGTTCGAGCCCGGTGGAAAAACTGTTTTTT. Its translation: CASSLSSSPVEKLFF.

V usage is TRBV2 and J usage is TRBJ2-7, with TRBD1 identical over 7 bases. This CDR3 contains 15 residues. Germline values: CDR1 SNHLY, CDR2 FYNNEI. J gave up 5 bases and V 1 base, and 8 bases lay outside the gene matches. CDR3 region: CASSEGAYRGDEQYV. The CDR3 DNA sequence: TGTGCCAGCAGTGAAGGGGCTTACAGGGGCGACGAGCAGTACGTC.

This rearrangement joins TRBV3-1 (or the pseudogene TRBV3-2) to TRBJ2-1; 10 positions agree with TRBD1. V was clipped by 4 bases and J by 1 base; unmatched bases: 16. The CDR3 has 20 residues. Germline CDR1 is LGHDT and CDR2 is YNNKEL (reference sequence). This CDR3 reads CASSRGQGVSVIRSYNEQFF. Here the CDR3 DNA reads TGTGCCAGCAGCCGCGGACAGGGGGTGTCGGTGATTAGATCCTACAATGAGCAGTTCTTC.

V is TRBV19 and J is TRBJ1-4; tentatively, D is TRBD1 (5 bases). V was clipped by 6 bases and J by 5 bases, with 13 bases between them. The length of the CDR3 is 14 residues. Germline CDR1 and CDR2: LNHDA and SQIVND (reference sequence). This CDR3 reads CASRTVAGNEKLFF. The DNA for the CDR3 is TGTGCCAGTAGGACAGTGGCGGGAAATGAAAAACTGTTTTTT.

The CDR3 sequence is CASSHGGSPLHF. CDR3 DNA sequence: TGTGCCAGCAGCCATGGCGGTTCACCCCTCCACTTT. The rearrangement links TRBV27 to TRBJ1-6; D gene unclear. Germline values: CDR1 MNHEY, CDR2 SMNVEV (reference sequence). V gave up 6 bases and J gave up 9 bases, with 9 bases separating them. This CDR3 comprises 12 residues.

J is TRBJ1-1 and V is TRBV19; weak D call: TRBD1 (6 bases). This CDR3 contains 14 residues. Germline loops: CDR1 LNHDA, CDR2 SQIVND (reference sequence). V was clipped by 3 bases and J by 3 bases, with 11 bases between them. The CDR3 coding sequence is TGTGCCAGTAGTATTGGGGGGCGGCACACTGAAGCTTTCTTT. Protein sequence: CASSIGGRHTEAFF.

CDR3 sequence reads: CASSVDGMNTEAFF. The CDR3 DNA reads as TGTGCCAGCAGCGTAGACGGGATGAACACTGAAGCTTTCTTT. The rearrangement links TRBV9 to TRBJ1-1; D remains ambiguous. V shed 0 bases and J shed 0 bases, with 6 bases lying between them. This CDR3 has 14 amino acids. Germline CDR1 reads SGDLS; CDR2 reads YYNGEE.

J is TRBJ1-3 and V is TRBV5-1; no definite D call. CDR3 length: 15 amino acids. Looked up from germline, CDR1 is SGHRS and CDR2 is YFSETQ. Trimming cost V 0 bases and J 0 bases, with 7 bases left between them. The DNA for the CDR3 is TGCGCCAGCAGCTTGGGAGGGCCCTCTGGAAACACCATATATTTT. This gives the protein CASSLGGPSGNTIYF.

The chain has TRBV5-6 and TRBJ1-3, with no clear D. Germline V gene data show CDR1 as SGHDT and CDR2 as YYEEEE. Trimming pared 3 bases from V and 0 bases from J, leaving 10 bases between. The length of the CDR3 is 15 residues. CDR3 nucleotides: TGTGCCAGCAGCTGGCGGACGGTCTCTGGAAACACCATATATTTT. Protein sequence: CASSWRTVSGNTIYF. The whole variable domain, filled in from reference TRBV5-6 and TRBJ1-3, reads DAGVTQSPTHLIKTRGQQVTLRCSPKSGHDTVSWYQQALGQGPQFIFQYYEEEERQRGNFPDRFSGHQFPNYSSELNVNALLLGDSALYLCASSWRTVSGNTIYFGEGSWLTVV.

Here the CDR3 DNA reads TGTGCCAGTACCAGGGACAGATCAAATGAAAAACTGTTTTTT. Its protein is CASTRDRSNEKLFF. The rearrangement links TRBV19 to TRBJ1-4, with 7 bases lining up with TRBD1. CDR3 size: 14 residues. J was trimmed by 5 bases and V by 7 bases; bases with no gene match: 7. Germline V gene sequence: CDR1 LNHDA, CDR2 SQIVND (reference sequence).

The rearrangement uses TRBV2 and TRBJ1-6; unclear D gene. The germline V gene has CDR1 SNHLY and CDR2 FYNNEI. V lost 6 bases, J lost 8 bases, and 5 bases lay in between. CDR3 length: 11 amino acids. CDR3 region: CASRIDSPLHF. The CDR3 coding sequence is TGTGCCAGCAGGATCGATTCACCCCTCCACTTT.

The chain is built from TRBV4-1 and TRBJ1-5; D may be TRBD1 (6 bases). CDR3 length: 13 residues. V lost 10 bases and J 2 bases, leaving 12 bases between the germline ends. Germline loops: CDR1 MGHRA, CDR2 YSYEKL. The CDR3 sequence is CATGGLGNQPQHF. The CDR3 nucleotides read TGCGCCACCGGGGGCTTGGGCAATCAGCCCCAGCATTTT.

The CDR3 spells CASILLTVTSYNEQFF. CDR3 DNA sequence: TGTGCCAGCATCCTGCTGACAGTGACCTCCTACAATGAGCAGTTCTTC. The chain joins TRBV7-9 to TRBJ2-1; maybe TRBD1 (5 bases). The CDR3 length is 16 residues. V lost 7 bases, J lost 0 bases, and 16 bases lay in between. Germline V gives CDR1 SEHNR, CDR2 FQNEAQ (reference sequence).

The rearrangement uses TRBV7-9 and TRBJ2-1; either TRBD1 or TRBD2 may supply D (6 bases each). Trimming took 5 bases from V and 7 from J, leaving 15 bases between them. Germline CDR1 and CDR2: SEHNR and FQNEAQ (reference sequence). The CDR3 has 14 amino acids. The CDR3 reads CASSRRLGGNEQFF. In nucleotides, the CDR3 is TGTGCCAGCAGCCGGCGACTAGGGGGAAATGAGCAGTTCTTC.

V gene TRBV6-1 combines with J gene TRBJ2-7, with no clear D. Germline V gene sequence: CDR1 MNHNS, CDR2 SASEGT. Trimming pared 2 bases from V and 3 bases from J, leaving 11 bases between. CDR3 size: 14 residues. CDR3: CASSEYGGSYEQYV. The CDR3 DNA reads as TGTGCCAGCAGTGAATATGGCGGAAGCTACGAGCAGTACGTC.

V gene TRBV7-8 combines with J gene TRBJ1-1; no firm D call. This CDR3 has 14 residues. V dropped 2 bases and J dropped 7 bases, with 14 bases sitting between them. In germline, CDR1 is SGHVS, CDR2 FQNEAQ. The CDR3 sequence: CASSLFGIRGEAFF. The DNA of the CDR3 is TGTGCCAGCAGCTTATTTGGGATCCGAGGTGAAGCTTTCTTT.